A selection of T cell receptor beta chains follows, all from one sample in a study of early T cells in non-severe SARS-CoV-2 infection. TCRdb used MiXCR to reprocess the 5' RACE reads, holding one entry per CDR3 protein. The sample contains about 88,000 distinct CDR3 sequences, about 15% of which appear only once. Material for sequencing was whole blood. The receptors derive from an adult who was a healthcare worker with PCR-confirmed SARS-CoV-2 infection or an uninfected control (not recorded which). Each CDR3 is given with its conserved first and last residue. Rows give clone size only sometimes, using once, few, many, or a class for an expanded clone.

>few|TRBV4-3|TRBJ2-5
CASSLGRTKETQYF
>NA|TRBV11-2|TRBJ1-1
CASSLGGQGEAFF
>NA|TRBV11-3|TRBJ2-1
CASSVRPIAKYNEQFF
>NA|TRBV28|TRBJ2-7
CASSLYHSPRGGEQYF
>NA|TRBV19|TRBJ2-7
CASSTGGYGSYEQYF
>NA|TRBV9|TRBJ2-6
CASSVDLSGANVLTF
>many|TRBV25-1|TRBJ2-6
CASSEDPGVSGANVLTF
>NA|TRBV28|TRBJ2-7
CASRQRYEQYF
>NA|TRBV5-1|TRBJ1-6
CASSLWGAGNSPLHF
>many|TRBV11-3|TRBJ1-1
CASSLDGSQNTEAFF
>NA|TRBV29-1|TRBJ1-4
CSVAGAQGEKLFF
>NA|TRBV18|TRBJ2-5
CASSPYRGRNQETQYF
>few|TRBV11-2|TRBJ2-2
CASSPRTATNTGELFF
>NA|TRBV5-5|TRBJ1-1
CASSLGTGRGTEAFF
>many|TRBV28|TRBJ1-5
CASSLSGQPQHF
>NA|TRBV9|TRBJ2-1
CASSPRDPRDYNEQFF
>few|TRBV20-1|TRBJ2-7
CSANQGGRLYEQYF
>NA|TRBV5-1|TRBJ2-7
CASRSSSYEQYF
>NA|TRBV5-1|TRBJ1-4
CASRRDGTATNEKLFF
>many|TRBV5-6|TRBJ2-1
CASSSPHLYEQFF
>NA|TRBV5-5|TRBJ2-3
CASSSPTSGKYTQYF
>many|TRBV29-1|TRBJ2-7
CSVDEGGTYEQYF
>few|TRBV15|TRBJ1-5
CATGQYSNQPQHF
>few|TRBV20-1|TRBJ2-7
CSARAGVEEQYF
>many|TRBV10-3|TRBJ2-1
CAIRGTGREASYNEQFF
>NA|TRBV4-2|TRBJ2-7
CASSQGGGWNF
>few|TRBV14|TRBJ1-6
CASSQTTFNSPLHF
>NA|TRBV14|TRBJ2-1
CASSQQSYNEQFF
>many|TRBV4-3|TRBJ2-7
CASSKGPFYEQYF
>few|TRBV12-3/TRBV12-4|TRBJ2-7
CASSLTGTSDEQYF
>NA|TRBV4-2|TRBJ2-7
CASSQEALGPYEQYF
>NA|TRBV20-1|TRBJ1-1
CSARDNEAFF
>few|TRBV20-1|TRBJ1-5
CSATSPGQGMIYSNQPQHF
>few|TRBV7-2|TRBJ2-3
CASSFGLNTDTQYF
>few|TRBV9|TRBJ2-5
CASSEQGLLQETQYF
>few|TRBV5-1|TRBJ2-7
CASSSGTSGSSYEQYF
>few|TRBV5-5|TRBJ2-7
CASSFPVSEQYF